These T cell receptor beta chains were read from a single sample in a study of CD8 T cells in Susac syndrome. TCRdb called the immunoSEQ multiplex PCR reads again in MiXCR, with one record for every CDR3 protein. This sample has around 200,000 distinct CDR3 sequences, with approximately 95% found just once. The specimen was CD8+ T cells from PBMCs. The receptors come from a human donor with Susac syndrome. Each CDR3 is given with its conserved first and last residue. The D gene is left open where the match is weak. Rows may omit the clone size; those that give it use once, few, many or a size class.

J gene,V gene,D gene,clone size,CDR3 protein,CDR3 DNA
TRBJ2-1,TRBV12-3/TRBV12-4,TRBD2,-,CASTAGGPLHEQFF,TGTGCCAGCACAGCGGGAGGGCCTCTCCATGAGCAGTTCTTC
TRBJ2-1,TRBV20-1,-,-,CSARQTYNEQFF,TGCAGTGCGAGACAGACCTACAATGAGCAGTTCTTC
TRBJ2-5,TRBV30,-,-,CAWSVGQGQTQYF,TGTGCCTGGAGTGTAGGCCAGGGGCAGACCCAGTACTTC
TRBJ2-1,TRBV18,-,-,CASSPPTGGSSYNEQFF,TGTGCCAGCTCACCACCGACTGGAGGGAGCTCCTACAATGAGCAGTTCTTC
TRBJ1-6,TRBV19,-,-,CASSSQGNGSPLHF,TGTGCCAGTAGTTCCCAGGGAAATGGGTCACCCCTCCACTTT
TRBJ1-1,TRBV14,-,-,CASSQEWGDTEAFF,TGTGCCAGCAGCCAAGAATGGGGTGACACTGAAGCTTTCTTT
TRBJ2-1,TRBV27,TRBD2,-,CASSLAGLHEQFF,TGTGCCAGCTCCCTAGCGGGACTCCATGAGCAGTTCTTC
TRBJ2-1,TRBV4-1,TRBD1,-,CASSQEPGTGRVEQFF,TGCGCCAGCAGCCAAGAACCGGGGACAGGTAGGGTTGAGCAGTTCTTC
TRBJ2-7,TRBV9,TRBD2,-,CASSTKTSGLTSYEQYF,TGTGCCAGCAGCACAAAAACTAGCGGACTAACCTCCTACGAGCAGTACTTC
TRBJ2-1,TRBV11-2,-,-,CASSSPETDSYNEQFF,TGTGCCAGCAGCTCGCCCGAGACAGATTCCTACAATGAGCAGTTCTTC
TRBJ2-2,TRBV6-5,-,-,CASAGTNTGELFF,TGTGCCAGCGCGGGGACTAACACCGGGGAGCTGTTTTTT
TRBJ2-3,TRBV10-3,-,-,CAISEATGTSTDTQYF,TGTGCCATCAGTGAGGCAACCGGGACTAGCACAGATACGCAGTATTTT
TRBJ2-7,TRBV20-1,-,-,CSARDPVNEQYF,TGCAGTGCTAGAGATCCGGTAAACGAGCAGTACTTC
TRBJ1-1,TRBV5-4,-,-,CASSLGWGDTEAFF,TGTGCCAGCAGTCTAGGGTGGGGCGATACTGAAGCTTTCTTT
TRBJ2-7,TRBV5-4,TRBD2,-,CASSPGTSGTYEQYF,TGTGCCAGCAGTCCCGGGACTAGCGGGACCTACGAGCAGTACTTC
TRBJ1-2,TRBV12-3/TRBV12-4,-,-,CASSLEGRINYGYTF,TGTGCCAGCAGTTTAGAGGGCAGGATCAACTATGGCTACACCTTC
TRBJ1-5,TRBV27,-,once,CASSLYRANNQPQHF,TGTGCCAGCAGTTTATACAGAGCAAACAATCAGCCCCAGCATTTT
TRBJ1-2,TRBV4-2,-,-,CASSQLGTKNYGYTF,TGTGCCAGCAGCCAACTGGGGACAAAGAACTATGGCTACACCTTC
TRBJ1-1,TRBV3-1,TRBD1,-,CASSQDVGGMNTEAFF,TGTGCCAGCAGCCAAGATGTAGGGGGCATGAACACTGAAGCTTTCTTT
TRBJ1-5,TRBV30,-,-,CAWSVAGGNQPQHF,TGTGCCTGGAGTGTCGCGGGGGGCAATCAGCCCCAGCATTTT
TRBJ1-2,TRBV30,-,-,CAWSEGVYGYTF,TGTGCCTGGAGTGAAGGTGTATATGGCTACACCTTC
TRBJ2-7,TRBV11-2,-,once,CASSPGSLSSYEQYF,TGTGCCAGCAGCCCTGGATCCTTGAGCTCCTACGAGCAGTACTTC
TRBJ2-2,TRBV12-5,-,-,CASGFPDQNTGELFF,TGTGCTAGTGGTTTTCCCGACCAGAACACCGGGGAGCTGTTTTTT
TRBJ2-3,TRBV13,TRBD2,once,CASSPRTSGYTDTQYF,TGTGCCAGCAGCCCACGGACTAGTGGGTACACAGATACGCAGTATTTT
TRBJ1-2,TRBV13,-,-,CASSFTLKSDYGYTF,TGTGCCAGCAGCTTTACCCTTAAGTCCGACTATGGCTACACCTTC
TRBJ1-1,TRBV14,-,-,CASSFGRTSETFF,TGTGCCAGCAGCTTTGGACGAACAAGCGAAACTTTCTTT
TRBJ1-2,TRBV30,-,-,CAWSVLGGSGYGYTF,TGTGCCTGGAGTGTACTTGGAGGGTCCGGCTATGGCTACACCTTC
TRBJ2-7,TRBV9,-,-,CASSVAQIGEQYF,TGTGCCAGCAGCGTAGCCCAGATTGGGGAGCAGTACTTC
TRBJ2-5,TRBV30,TRBD2,-,CAWKVTSGGQETQYF,TGTGCCTGGAAGGTTACTAGCGGGGGCCAAGAGACCCAGTACTTC
TRBJ2-2,TRBV13,TRBD2,-,CASSFGLAGAGELFF,TGTGCCAGCAGCTTTGGACTAGCGGGAGCCGGGGAGCTGTTTTTT
TRBJ2-7,TRBV2,TRBD2,-,CASRGLAGHNPYEQYF,TGTGCCAGCAGGGGACTAGCGGGGCATAATCCCTACGAGCAGTACTTC
TRBJ2-5,TRBV3-1,TRBD2,-,CASSSRLAGYETQYF,TGTGCCAGCAGCAGCCGACTAGCGGGGTATGAGACCCAGTACTTC
TRBJ2-3,TRBV4-1,-,-,CASSQETETDTQYF,TGCGCCAGCAGCCAAGAAACGGAGACAGATACGCAGTATTTT
TRBJ2-1,TRBV20-1,TRBD2,-,CSAVGLAGGDEQFF,TGCAGTGCTGTAGGGCTAGCGGGAGGCGATGAGCAGTTCTTC
TRBJ2-1,TRBV7-9,-,-,CASRPGLDNEQFF,TGTGCCAGCCGTCCTGGGCTGGACAATGAGCAGTTCTTC
TRBJ1-1,TRBV5-1,-,-,CASIGAGEAFF,TGCGCCAGCATAGGGGCGGGTGAAGCTTTCTTT
TRBJ2-3,TRBV7-8,TRBD2,-,CASSLSGGGGTDTQYF,TGTGCCAGCAGCTTAAGTGGCGGGGGGGGCACAGATACGCAGTATTTT
TRBJ2-2,TRBV28,TRBD1,once,CASSPRTGRTGELFF,TGTGCCAGCAGTCCCAGGACAGGGAGAACCGGGGAGCTGTTTTTT
TRBJ2-1,TRBV13,TRBD2,-,CASSFGLARHNEQFF,TGTGCCAGCAGCTTCGGACTAGCGAGACACAATGAGCAGTTCTTC
TRBJ2-2,TRBV29-1,-,-,CSVEDLGHGVGELFF,TGCAGCGTTGAAGATCTGGGACACGGCGTCGGGGAGCTGTTTTTT
TRBJ2-5,TRBV12-3/TRBV12-4,TRBD2,-,CASSWGGETQYF,TGTGCCAGCAGCTGGGGGGGAGAGACCCAGTACTTC
TRBJ1-4,TRBV27,TRBD1,-,CASSFRGQGEKLFF,TGTGCCAGCAGTTTCAGGGGGCAGGGTGAAAAACTGTTTTTT
TRBJ2-5,TRBV7-8,TRBD1,-,CASSLSDRGLETQYF,TGTGCCAGCAGCTTGTCTGACAGGGGGCTTGAGACCCAGTACTTC
TRBJ2-2,TRBV25-1,TRBD2,-,CASSSPSGRVTNTGELFF,TGTGCCAGCAGCTCACCGAGCGGGAGGGTTACGAACACCGGGGAGCTGTTTTTT
TRBJ1-1,TRBV30,-,once,CAWSPFGNTEAFF,TGTGCCTGGAGTCCCTTTGGGAACACTGAAGCTTTCTTT
TRBJ2-7,TRBV9,-,-,CASSVGVSGYEQYF,TGTGCCAGCAGCGTAGGGGTATCCGGCTACGAGCAGTACTTC
TRBJ2-3,TRBV11-2,-,-,CASSLNIQGIGSIDTQYF,TGTGCCAGCAGCTTAAACATTCAGGGGATTGGTTCTATAGATACGCAGTATTTT
TRBJ2-2,TRBV9,TRBD1,-,CASSSRTGTTGELFF,TGTGCCAGCAGCTCACGGACAGGGACGACCGGGGAGCTGTTTTTT
TRBJ1-1,TRBV29-1,-,-,CSVGENTEAFF,TGCAGCGTTGGGGAGAACACTGAAGCTTTCTTT
TRBJ2-2,TRBV9,-,-,CASSPGRGYANTGELFF,TGTGCCAGCAGCCCCGGGCGTGGGTACGCGAACACCGGGGAGCTGTTTTTT
TRBJ2-3,TRBV6-1,TRBD2,-,CACSTGLAGGSDTQYF,TGTGCCTGCAGTACCGGACTAGCGGGGGGATCAGATACGCAGTATTTT
TRBJ2-5,TRBV20-1,TRBD1,-,CSATSGGEETQYF,TGCAGTGCCACCTCAGGGGGAGAGGAGACCCAGTACTTC
TRBJ2-7,TRBV9,-,-,CASSVISSRYYEQYF,TGTGCCAGCAGCGTAATTTCCTCGCGGTACTACGAGCAGTACTTC
TRBJ1-6,TRBV12-3/TRBV12-4,-,-,CASSLPGFGSPLHF,TGTGCCAGCAGTTTGCCAGGGTTTGGTTCACCCCTCCACTTT